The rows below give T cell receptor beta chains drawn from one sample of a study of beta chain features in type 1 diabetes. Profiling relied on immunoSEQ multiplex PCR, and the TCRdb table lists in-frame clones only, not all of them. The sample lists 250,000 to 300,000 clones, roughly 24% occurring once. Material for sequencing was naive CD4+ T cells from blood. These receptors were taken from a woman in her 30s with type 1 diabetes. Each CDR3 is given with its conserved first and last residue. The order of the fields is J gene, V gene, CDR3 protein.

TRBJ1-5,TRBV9,CASSATGDHGQPQHF
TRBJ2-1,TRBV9,CASSGRDRAYNEQFF
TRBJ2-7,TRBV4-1,CASSQDYGGSSYEQYF
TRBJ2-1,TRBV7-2,CASSLESGGEQFF
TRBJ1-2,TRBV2,CASMSQGYGYTF
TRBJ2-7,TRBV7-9,CASLSVPYEQYF
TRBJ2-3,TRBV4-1,CASSQPLRGPRGDTQYF
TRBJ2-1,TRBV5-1,CASSLVAHEQFF
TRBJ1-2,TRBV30,CAWSGDRVYGYTF
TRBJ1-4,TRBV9,CASSVGTGPGEKLFF
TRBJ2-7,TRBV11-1,CASSLGGGPYEQYF
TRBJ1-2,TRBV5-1,CASNPDRNYGYTF
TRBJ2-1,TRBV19,CASSTITLYNEQFF
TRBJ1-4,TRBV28,CASISGGAQLFF
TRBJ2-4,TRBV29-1,CSVQRLLDKNIQYF
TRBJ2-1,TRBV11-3,CASSVGLAGGNEQFF
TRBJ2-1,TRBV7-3,CASSTHPGHENEQFF
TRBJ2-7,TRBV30,CAWSTGTSGSFEQYF